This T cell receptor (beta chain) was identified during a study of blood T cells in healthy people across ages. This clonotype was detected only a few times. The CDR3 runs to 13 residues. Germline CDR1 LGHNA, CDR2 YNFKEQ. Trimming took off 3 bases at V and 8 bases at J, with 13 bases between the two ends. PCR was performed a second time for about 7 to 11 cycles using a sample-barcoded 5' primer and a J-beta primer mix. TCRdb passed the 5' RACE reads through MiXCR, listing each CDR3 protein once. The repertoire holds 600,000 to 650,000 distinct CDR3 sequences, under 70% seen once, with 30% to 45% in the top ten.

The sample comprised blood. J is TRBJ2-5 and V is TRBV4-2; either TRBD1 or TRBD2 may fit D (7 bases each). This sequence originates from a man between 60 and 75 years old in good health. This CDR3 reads CASSQGGGRTQYF. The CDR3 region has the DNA TGTGCCAGCAGCCAGGGAGGGGGCAGAACCCAGTACTTC.